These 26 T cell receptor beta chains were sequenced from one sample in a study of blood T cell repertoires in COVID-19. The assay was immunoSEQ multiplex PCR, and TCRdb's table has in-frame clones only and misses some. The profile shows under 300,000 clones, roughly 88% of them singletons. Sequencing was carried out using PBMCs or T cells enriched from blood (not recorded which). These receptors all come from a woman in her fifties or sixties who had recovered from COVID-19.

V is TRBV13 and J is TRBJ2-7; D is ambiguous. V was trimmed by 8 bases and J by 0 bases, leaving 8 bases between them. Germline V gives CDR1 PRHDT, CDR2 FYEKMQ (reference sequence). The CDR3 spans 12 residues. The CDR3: CASGSSSYEQYF. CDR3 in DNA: TGTGCCAGCGGTAGTAGCTCCTACGAGCAGTACTTC.

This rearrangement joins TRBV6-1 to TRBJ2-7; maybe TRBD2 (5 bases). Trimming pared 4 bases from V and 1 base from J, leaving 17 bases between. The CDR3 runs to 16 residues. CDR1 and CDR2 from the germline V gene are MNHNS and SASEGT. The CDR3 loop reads CASSGTIAPTSYEQYF. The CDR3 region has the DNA TGTGCCAGCAGTGGGACCATAGCGCCAACTTCCTACGAGCAGTACTTC.

This chain's CDR3 is CASSLGGFSSGANVLTF. As DNA, the CDR3 is TGTGCCAGCAGCTTGGGCGGGTTCAGCTCTGGGGCCAACGTCCTGACTTTC. The rearrangement links TRBV5-4 to TRBJ2-6, with a possible D match to TRBD2 (5 bases). CDR1 and CDR2 from the germline V gene are SGHNT and YYREEE (reference sequence). This CDR3 is 17 amino acids long. V lost 0 bases and J 0 bases, leaving 10 bases between the germline ends.

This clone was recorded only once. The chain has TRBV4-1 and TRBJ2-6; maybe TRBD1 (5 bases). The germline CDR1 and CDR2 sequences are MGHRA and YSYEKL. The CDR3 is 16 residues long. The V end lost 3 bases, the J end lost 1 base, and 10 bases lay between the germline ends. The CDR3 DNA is TGCGCCAGCAGCCAGCCCAGGACATCTGGGGCCAACGTCCTGACTTTC. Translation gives CASSQPRTSGANVLTF.

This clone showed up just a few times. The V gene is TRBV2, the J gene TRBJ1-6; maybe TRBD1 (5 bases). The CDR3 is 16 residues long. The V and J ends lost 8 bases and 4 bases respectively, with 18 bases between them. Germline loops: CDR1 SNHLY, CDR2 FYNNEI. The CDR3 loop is CASSRLAGGYNSPLHF. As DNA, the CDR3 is TGTGCCAGCTCACGTCTTGCGGGGGGGTATAATTCACCCCTCCACTTT.

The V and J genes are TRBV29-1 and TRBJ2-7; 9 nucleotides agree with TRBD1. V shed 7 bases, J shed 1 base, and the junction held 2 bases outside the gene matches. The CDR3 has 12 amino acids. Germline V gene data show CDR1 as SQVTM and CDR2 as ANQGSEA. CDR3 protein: CSAGQGSYEQYF. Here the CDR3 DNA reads TGCAGCGCGGGACAGGGTTCCTACGAGCAGTACTTC.

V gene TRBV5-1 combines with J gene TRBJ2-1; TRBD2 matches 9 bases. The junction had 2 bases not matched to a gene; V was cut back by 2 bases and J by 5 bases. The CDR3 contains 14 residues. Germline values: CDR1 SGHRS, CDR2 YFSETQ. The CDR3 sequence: CASSLRLADNEQFF. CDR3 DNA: TGCGCCAGCAGCTTAAGACTAGCGGACAATGAGCAGTTCTTC. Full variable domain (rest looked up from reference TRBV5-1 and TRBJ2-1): KAGVTQTPRYLIKTRGQQVTLSCSPISGHRSVSWYQQTPGQGLQFLFEYFSETQRNKGNFPGRFSGRQFSNSRSEMNVSTLELGDSALYLCASSLRLADNEQFFGPGTRLTVL.

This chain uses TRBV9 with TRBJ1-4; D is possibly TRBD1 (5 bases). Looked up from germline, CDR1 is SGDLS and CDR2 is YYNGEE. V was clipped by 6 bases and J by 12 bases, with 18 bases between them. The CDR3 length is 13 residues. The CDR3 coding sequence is TGTGCCAGCACCCCTTCGGGGGGGACGGAACTGTTTTTT. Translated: CASTPSGGTELFF.

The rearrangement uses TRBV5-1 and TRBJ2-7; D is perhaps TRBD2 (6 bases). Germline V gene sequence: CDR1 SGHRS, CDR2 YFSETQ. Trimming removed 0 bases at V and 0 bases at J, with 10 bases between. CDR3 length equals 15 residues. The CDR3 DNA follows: TGCGCCAGCAGCTTGGGCGGGGTCTCCTCCTACGAGCAGTACTTC. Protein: CASSLGGVSSYEQYF.

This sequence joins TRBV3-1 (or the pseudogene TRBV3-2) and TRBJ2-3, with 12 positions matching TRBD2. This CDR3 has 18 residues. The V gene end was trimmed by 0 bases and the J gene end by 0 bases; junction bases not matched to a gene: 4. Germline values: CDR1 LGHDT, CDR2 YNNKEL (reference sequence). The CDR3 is CASSQDQGTSGSTDTQYF. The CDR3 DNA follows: TGTGCCAGCAGCCAAGATCAGGGGACTAGCGGGAGCACAGATACGCAGTATTTT.

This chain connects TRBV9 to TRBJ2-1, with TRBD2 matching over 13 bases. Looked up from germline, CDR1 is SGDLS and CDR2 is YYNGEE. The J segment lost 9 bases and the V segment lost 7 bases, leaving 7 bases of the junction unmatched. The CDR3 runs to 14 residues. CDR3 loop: CASEGGLAGVEQFF. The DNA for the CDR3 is TGTGCCAGCGAGGGAGGACTAGCGGGGGTTGAGCAGTTCTTC.

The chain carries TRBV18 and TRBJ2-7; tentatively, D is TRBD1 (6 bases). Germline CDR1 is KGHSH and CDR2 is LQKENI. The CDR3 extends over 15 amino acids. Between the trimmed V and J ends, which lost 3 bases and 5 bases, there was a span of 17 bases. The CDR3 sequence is CASSPYQGSGHEQYF. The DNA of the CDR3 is TGTGCCAGCTCACCTTATCAGGGGTCGGGTCACGAGCAGTACTTC.

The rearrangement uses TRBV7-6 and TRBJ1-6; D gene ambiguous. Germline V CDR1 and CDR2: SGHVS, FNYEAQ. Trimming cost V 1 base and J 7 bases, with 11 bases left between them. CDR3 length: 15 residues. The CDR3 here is CASSLEGRKNSPLHF. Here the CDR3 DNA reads TGTGCCAGCAGCTTAGAAGGCAGGAAGAATTCACCCCTCCACTTT.

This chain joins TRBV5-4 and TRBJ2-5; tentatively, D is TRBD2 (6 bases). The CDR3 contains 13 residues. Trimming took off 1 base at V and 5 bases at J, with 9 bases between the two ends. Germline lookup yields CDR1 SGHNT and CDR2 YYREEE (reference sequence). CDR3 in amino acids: CASSLRGGETQYF. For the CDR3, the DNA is TGTGCCAGCAGCTTGAGGGGAGGTGAGACCCAGTACTTC.

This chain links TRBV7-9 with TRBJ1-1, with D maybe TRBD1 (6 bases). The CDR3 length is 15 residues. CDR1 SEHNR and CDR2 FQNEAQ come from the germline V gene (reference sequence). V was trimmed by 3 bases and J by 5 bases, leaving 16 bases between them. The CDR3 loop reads CASSFSGAMYTEAFF. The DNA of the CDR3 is TGTGCCAGCAGCTTTTCAGGGGCGATGTATACTGAAGCTTTCTTT.

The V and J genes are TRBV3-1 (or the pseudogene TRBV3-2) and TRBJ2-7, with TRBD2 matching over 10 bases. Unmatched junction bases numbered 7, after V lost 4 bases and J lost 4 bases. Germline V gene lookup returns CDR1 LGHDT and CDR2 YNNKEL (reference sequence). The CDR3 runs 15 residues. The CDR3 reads CASSPRTSGMYEQYF. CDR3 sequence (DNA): TGTGCCAGCAGCCCTCGGACTAGCGGTATGTACGAGCAGTACTTC.

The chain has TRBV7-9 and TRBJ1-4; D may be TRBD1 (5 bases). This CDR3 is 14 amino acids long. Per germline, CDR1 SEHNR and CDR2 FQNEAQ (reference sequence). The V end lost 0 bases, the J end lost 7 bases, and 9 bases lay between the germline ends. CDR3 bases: TGTGCCAGCAGCTTAGCGCCAAGGGGTGAAAAACTGTTTTTT. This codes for CASSLAPRGEKLFF.

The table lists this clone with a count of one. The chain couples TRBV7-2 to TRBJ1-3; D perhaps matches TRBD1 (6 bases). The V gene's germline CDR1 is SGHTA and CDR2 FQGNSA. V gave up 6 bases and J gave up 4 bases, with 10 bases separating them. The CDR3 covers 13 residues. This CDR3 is CASRRDTGNTIYF. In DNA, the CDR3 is TGTGCCAGCAGGAGGGACACCGGAAACACCATATATTTT.

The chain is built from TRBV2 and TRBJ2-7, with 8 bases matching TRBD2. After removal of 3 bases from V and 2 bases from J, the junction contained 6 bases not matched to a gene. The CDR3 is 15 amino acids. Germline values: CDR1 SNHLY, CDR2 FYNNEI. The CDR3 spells CASSDRSGGPYEQYF. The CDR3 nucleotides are TGTGCCAGCAGTGATCGAAGCGGGGGTCCCTACGAGCAGTACTTC.

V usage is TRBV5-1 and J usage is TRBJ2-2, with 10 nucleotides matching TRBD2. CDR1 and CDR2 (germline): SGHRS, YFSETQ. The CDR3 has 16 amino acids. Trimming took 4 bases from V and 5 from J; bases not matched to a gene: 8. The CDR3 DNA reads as TGCGCCAGCAGCGTAGCGGGAGGAATATGGACCGGGGAGCTGTTTTTT. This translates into CASSVAGGIWTGELFF.

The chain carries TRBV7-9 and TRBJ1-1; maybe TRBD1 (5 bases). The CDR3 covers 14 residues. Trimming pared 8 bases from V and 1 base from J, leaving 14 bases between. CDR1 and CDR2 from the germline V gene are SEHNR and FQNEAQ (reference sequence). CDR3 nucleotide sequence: TGTGCCAGCGGCGGGGGGGTCTCGAACACTGAAGCTTTCTTT. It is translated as CASGGGVSNTEAFF.

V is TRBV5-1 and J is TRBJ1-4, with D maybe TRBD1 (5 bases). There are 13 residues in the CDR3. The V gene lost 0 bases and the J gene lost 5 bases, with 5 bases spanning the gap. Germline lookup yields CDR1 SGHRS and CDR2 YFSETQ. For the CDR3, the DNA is TGCGCCAGCAGCTTGGGGACAAATGAAAAACTGTTTTTT. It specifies CASSLGTNEKLFF.

This CDR3 is CASSRGSRGVGELFF. The CDR3 DNA follows: TGTGCCAGCAGCCGCGGGTCCCGGGGTGTCGGGGAGCTGTTTTTT. J is TRBJ2-2 and V is TRBV27; tentative D call: TRBD2 (5 bases). Trimming took off 6 bases at V and 7 bases at J, with 18 bases between the two ends. CDR1 MNHEY and CDR2 SMNVEV come from the germline V gene (reference sequence). The CDR3 loop spans 15 amino acids.

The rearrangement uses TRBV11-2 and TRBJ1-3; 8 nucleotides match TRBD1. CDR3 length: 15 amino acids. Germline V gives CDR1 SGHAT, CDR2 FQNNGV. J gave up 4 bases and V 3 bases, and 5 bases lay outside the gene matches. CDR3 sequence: CASSFQGASGNTIYF. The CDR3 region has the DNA TGTGCCAGCAGCTTCCAGGGGGCTTCCGGAAACACCATATATTTT.

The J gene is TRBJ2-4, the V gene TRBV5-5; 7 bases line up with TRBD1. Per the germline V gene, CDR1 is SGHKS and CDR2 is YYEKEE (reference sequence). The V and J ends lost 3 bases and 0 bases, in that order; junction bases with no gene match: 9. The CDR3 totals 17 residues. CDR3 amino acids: CASSSPTGEVAKNIQYF. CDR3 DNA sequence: TGTGCCAGCAGCTCACCAACAGGGGAAGTAGCCAAAAACATTCAGTACTTC.

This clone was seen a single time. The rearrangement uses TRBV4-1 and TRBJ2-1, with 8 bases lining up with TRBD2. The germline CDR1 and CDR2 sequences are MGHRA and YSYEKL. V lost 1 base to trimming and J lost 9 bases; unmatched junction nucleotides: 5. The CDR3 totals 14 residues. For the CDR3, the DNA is TGCGCCAGCAGCCAAGGGCGGGAGGCCGGTGAGCAGTTCTTC. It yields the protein CASSQGREAGEQFF.